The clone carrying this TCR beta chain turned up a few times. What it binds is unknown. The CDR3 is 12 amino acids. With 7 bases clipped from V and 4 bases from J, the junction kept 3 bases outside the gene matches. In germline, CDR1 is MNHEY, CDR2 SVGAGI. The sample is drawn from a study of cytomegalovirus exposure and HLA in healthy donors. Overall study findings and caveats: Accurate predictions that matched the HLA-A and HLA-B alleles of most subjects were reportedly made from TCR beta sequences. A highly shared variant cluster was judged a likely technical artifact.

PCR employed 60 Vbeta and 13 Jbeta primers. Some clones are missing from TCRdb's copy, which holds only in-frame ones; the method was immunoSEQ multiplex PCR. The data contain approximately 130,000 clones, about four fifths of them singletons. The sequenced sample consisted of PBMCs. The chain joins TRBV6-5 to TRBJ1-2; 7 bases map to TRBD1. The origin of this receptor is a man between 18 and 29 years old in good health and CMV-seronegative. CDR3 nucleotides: TGTGCCAGCAAGGGGACAGTCTATGGCTACACCTTC. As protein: CASKGTVYGYTF.